This T cell receptor (beta chain) was sequenced for a study of blood T cell repertoires in COVID-19. Libraries were prepared by immunoSEQ multiplex PCR; TCRdb keeps only in-frame clonotypes and omits some of them. Of about 200,000 clones in the sample, 70% to 85% were seen once. The TCR was taken from a human donor with acute or convalescent COVID-19. The donor label of this sample is uncertain. Material for sequencing was peripheral blood.

The CDR3 sequence is CASSLDRGTGLTGELFF. DNA of the CDR3: TGTGCCAGCAGCTTAGATCGGGGGACAGGGCTCACCGGGGAGCTGTTTTTT. This chain uses TRBV11-2 with TRBJ2-2; 9 bases are a match to TRBD1. The germline V gene encodes CDR1 SGHAT and CDR2 FQNNGV. CDR3 length equals 17 residues. Unmatched junction bases numbered 6, after V lost 0 bases and J lost 4 bases.